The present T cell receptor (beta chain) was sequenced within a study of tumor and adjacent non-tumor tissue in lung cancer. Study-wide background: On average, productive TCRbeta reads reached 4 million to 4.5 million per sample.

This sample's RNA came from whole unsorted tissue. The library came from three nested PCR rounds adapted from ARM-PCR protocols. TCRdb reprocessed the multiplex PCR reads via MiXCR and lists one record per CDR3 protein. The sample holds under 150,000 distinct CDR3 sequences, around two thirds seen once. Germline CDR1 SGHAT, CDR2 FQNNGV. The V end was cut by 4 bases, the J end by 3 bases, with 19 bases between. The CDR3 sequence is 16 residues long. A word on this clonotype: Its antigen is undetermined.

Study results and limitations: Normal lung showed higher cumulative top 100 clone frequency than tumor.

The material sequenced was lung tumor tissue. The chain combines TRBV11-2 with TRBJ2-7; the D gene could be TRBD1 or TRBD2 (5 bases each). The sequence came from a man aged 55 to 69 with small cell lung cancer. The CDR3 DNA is TGTGCCAGCAGCTCATCAACAGGCGGAGGCTTCTACGAGCAGTACTTC. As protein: CASSSSTGGGFYEQYF.